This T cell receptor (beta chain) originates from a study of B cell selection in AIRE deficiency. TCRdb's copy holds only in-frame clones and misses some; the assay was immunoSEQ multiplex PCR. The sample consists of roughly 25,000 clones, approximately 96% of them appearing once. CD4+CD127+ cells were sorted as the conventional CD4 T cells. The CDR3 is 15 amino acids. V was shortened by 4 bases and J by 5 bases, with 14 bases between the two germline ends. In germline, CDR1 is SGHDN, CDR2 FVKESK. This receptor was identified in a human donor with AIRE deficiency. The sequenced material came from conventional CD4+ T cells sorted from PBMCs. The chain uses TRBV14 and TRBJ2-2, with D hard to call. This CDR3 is CASSPTRVGTGELFF. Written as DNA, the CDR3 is TGTGCCAGCAGCCCGACTCGAGTCGGTACCGGGGAGCTGTTTTTT.